This T cell receptor beta chain was observed in a study of cytomegalovirus exposure and HLA in healthy donors. Each of the donors was a healthy bone marrow donor. Regarding this clone: The antigen is unknown.

PCR used 60 Vbeta primers and 13 Jbeta primers. Repertoires were generated with immunoSEQ multiplex PCR, while TCRdb's copy carries only in-frame clones and drops some. This table holds around 44,000 clones. This CDR3 spans 12 amino acids. The germline V gene encodes CDR1 SGHNT and CDR2 YENEEA. The V gene lost 3 bases and the J gene lost 3 bases, with 4 bases spanning the gap. Study-wide findings and caveats: Later analysis demonstrated an association between a missense DCLRE1C variant and TCR beta V- and J-gene trimming. Being productive about 87% or about 30% of the time was typical of most TCR beta V segments in an earlier analysis.

This TCR came from a male donor in good health and CMV-seropositive. The rearrangement links TRBV11-3 to TRBJ2-3; unclear D gene. Sequenced input: PBMCs. The CDR3 is CASSLSTDTQYF. CDR3 bases: TGTGCCAGCAGCTTGTCAACAGATACGCAGTATTTT.